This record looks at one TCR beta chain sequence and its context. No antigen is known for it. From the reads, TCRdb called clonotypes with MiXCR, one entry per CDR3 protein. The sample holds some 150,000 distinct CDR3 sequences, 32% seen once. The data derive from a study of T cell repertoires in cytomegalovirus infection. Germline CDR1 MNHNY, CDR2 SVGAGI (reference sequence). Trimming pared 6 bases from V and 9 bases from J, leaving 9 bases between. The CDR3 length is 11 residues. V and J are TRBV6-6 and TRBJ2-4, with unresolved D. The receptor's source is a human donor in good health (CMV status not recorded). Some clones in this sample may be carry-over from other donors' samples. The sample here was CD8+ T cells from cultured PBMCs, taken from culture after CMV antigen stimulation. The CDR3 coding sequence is TGTGCCAGCAGGGAGTCGGTCATTCAGTACTTC. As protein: CASRESVIQYF.